Listed below are T cell receptor beta chains from one sample, sequenced in a study of identical twins. Each CDR3 protein gets one entry after TCRdb re-called the 5' RACE reads with MiXCR. The sample holds 1,800,000 or so distinct CDR3 sequences; around 29% are singletons and the top ten take approximately 0.25%. The material sequenced was cord blood. These receptors all stem from a newborn girl in good health. The CDR3 runs from the conserved cysteine through the conserved F or W. A D gene is named only where the DNA matches it firmly. Clone sizes are given selectively: once, few, many, or a class where the clone is expanded.

d_gene: TRBD2; v_gene: TRBV7-9; abundance: -; len: 19; j_gene: TRBJ2-1; CDR3aa: CASSPAIRRLAIYLGEQFF; CDR3nt: TGTGCCAGCAGCCCAGCAATTCGTCGACTAGCGATTTATTTGGGTGAGCAGTTCTTC
d_gene: -; v_gene: TRBV29-1; abundance: once; len: 12; j_gene: TRBJ1-5; CDR3aa: CSVGGVDQPRHF; CDR3nt: TGCAGCGTTGGAGGGGTAGATCAGCCCCGGCATTTT
d_gene: -; v_gene: TRBV4-2; abundance: -; len: 17; j_gene: TRBJ2-1; CDR3aa: CTSSQDWRASSYNEQFF; CDR3nt: TGTACCAGCAGCCAAGATTGGCGGGCCAGCTCCTACAATGAGCAGTTCTTC
d_gene: -; v_gene: TRBV20-1; abundance: -; len: 14; j_gene: TRBJ1-2; CDR3aa: CSAREDRIPYGYTF; CDR3nt: TGCAGTGCTAGAGAAGACCGCATTCCCTATGGCTACACCTTC
d_gene: -; v_gene: TRBV27; abundance: few; len: 13; j_gene: TRBJ1-1; CDR3aa: CASSLSQRRQAFF; CDR3nt: TGTGCCAGCAGTTTAAGTCAGCGCAGACAAGCTTTCTTT
d_gene: -; v_gene: TRBV25-1; abundance: -; len: 18; j_gene: TRBJ1-4; CDR3aa: CASSDSPWRSGDNEKLFF; CDR3nt: TGTGCCAGCAGTGATTCCCCGTGGAGGTCAGGAGATAATGAAAAACTGTTTTTT
d_gene: TRBD1; v_gene: TRBV25-1; abundance: -; len: 16; j_gene: TRBJ2-1; CDR3aa: CASSERGQVRYNEQFF; CDR3nt: TGTGCCAGCAGTGAAAGGGGACAGGTGAGGTACAATGAGCAGTTCTTC
d_gene: TRBD2; v_gene: TRBV24-1; abundance: few; len: 18; j_gene: TRBJ2-1; CDR3aa: CATSASLAGASSYNEQFF; CDR3nt: TGTGCCACCAGTGCTAGTCTAGCGGGGGCTTCCTCCTACAATGAGCAGTTCTTC
d_gene: -; v_gene: TRBV14; abundance: -; len: 13; j_gene: TRBJ1-2; CDR3aa: CASSQVATGGYTF; CDR3nt: TGTGCCAGCAGCCAAGTAGCAACAGGTGGCTACACCTTC
d_gene: -; v_gene: TRBV3-1; abundance: once; len: 15; j_gene: TRBJ2-3; CDR3aa: CASRAGISGTDTQYF; CDR3nt: TGTGCCAGCAGGGCTGGGATCTCGGGGACGGATACGCAGTATTTT
d_gene: -; v_gene: TRBV5-1; abundance: -; len: 14; j_gene: TRBJ2-5; CDR3aa: CASSWNSLQETQYF; CDR3nt: TGCGCCAGCAGCTGGAATAGCCTACAAGAGACCCAGTACTTC
d_gene: -; v_gene: TRBV5-1; abundance: -; len: 14; j_gene: TRBJ1-1; CDR3aa: CASSLGQLLGEAFF; CDR3nt: TGCGCCAGCAGCTTGGGTCAGCTCCTCGGGGAAGCTTTCTTT
d_gene: -; v_gene: TRBV21-1; abundance: -; len: 19; j_gene: TRBJ1-5; CDR3aa: CASSKGRPGSWMSNQPQHF; CDR3nt: TGTGCCAGCAGCAAAGGTCGTCCAGGGTCCTGGATGAGCAATCAGCCCCAGCATTTT
d_gene: -; v_gene: TRBV20-1; abundance: few; len: 14; j_gene: TRBJ2-7; CDR3aa: CSAIRRDSSYEQYF; CDR3nt: TGCAGTGCTATCAGGCGGGACAGCTCCTACGAGCAGTACTTC
d_gene: TRBD2; v_gene: TRBV18; abundance: -; len: 16; j_gene: TRBJ2-1; CDR3aa: CASSKKGLAGYNEQFF; CDR3nt: TGTGCCAGCTCAAAAAAAGGACTAGCGGGATACAATGAGCAGTTCTTC
d_gene: -; v_gene: TRBV20-1; abundance: many; len: 13; j_gene: TRBJ2-7; CDR3aa: CSANRDESYEQYF; CDR3nt: TGCAGTGCTAACCGCGATGAGAGCTACGAGCAGTACTTC
d_gene: TRBD2; v_gene: TRBV29-1; abundance: -; len: 13; j_gene: TRBJ2-7; CDR3aa: CSGGGDDTYEQYF; CDR3nt: TGCAGCGGGGGGGGAGACGATACCTACGAGCAGTACTTC
d_gene: -; v_gene: TRBV21-1; abundance: few; len: 13; j_gene: TRBJ2-3; CDR3aa: CASSKGATDTQYF; CDR3nt: TGTGCCAGCAGCAAAGGAGCCACAGATACGCAGTATTTT
d_gene: -; v_gene: TRBV5-1; abundance: -; len: 13; j_gene: TRBJ2-2; CDR3aa: CASNRRGAGELFF; CDR3nt: TGCGCCAGCAACCGGAGAGGCGCCGGGGAGCTGTTTTTT
d_gene: -; v_gene: TRBV20-1; abundance: few; len: 11; j_gene: TRBJ1-1; CDR3aa: CSAKVNTEAFF; CDR3nt: TGCAGTGCTAAAGTGAACACTGAAGCTTTCTTT
d_gene: TRBD1; v_gene: TRBV6-1; abundance: -; len: 13; j_gene: TRBJ2-7; CDR3aa: CASKGQGWYEQYF; CDR3nt: TGTGCCAGCAAAGGACAGGGTTGGTACGAGCAGTACTTC
d_gene: TRBD2; v_gene: TRBV7-2; abundance: few; len: 15; j_gene: TRBJ2-1; CDR3aa: CASSPTSTYYNEQFF; CDR3nt: TGTGCCAGCAGCCCGACTAGCACGTACTACAATGAGCAGTTCTTC
d_gene: -; v_gene: TRBV4-1; abundance: -; len: 13; j_gene: TRBJ2-5; CDR3aa: CASSQFLRETQYF; CDR3nt: TGCGCCAGCAGCCAATTTTTACGTGAGACCCAGTACTTC
d_gene: TRBD1; v_gene: TRBV18; abundance: -; len: 13; j_gene: TRBJ1-6; CDR3aa: CASSGTGHSPLHF; CDR3nt: TGTGCCAGCTCCGGGACAGGGCACTCACCTCTCCACTTT
d_gene: -; v_gene: TRBV20-1; abundance: few; len: 16; j_gene: TRBJ1-2; CDR3aa: CSAPSLGPLTDYGYTF; CDR3nt: TGCAGTGCTCCTTCCCTCGGGCCTTTAACGGACTATGGCTACACCTTC
d_gene: -; v_gene: TRBV30; abundance: -; len: 14; j_gene: TRBJ2-5; CDR3aa: CAWSFPRRRQTQYF; CDR3nt: TGTGCCTGGAGTTTCCCTAGAAGGCGGCAGACCCAGTACTTC
d_gene: TRBD1; v_gene: TRBV20-1; abundance: -; len: 15; j_gene: TRBJ2-3; CDR3aa: CSARSARGPIDTQYF; CDR3nt: TGCAGTGCTAGATCTGCAAGGGGGCCCATCGATACGCAGTATTTT
d_gene: -; v_gene: TRBV5-1; abundance: -; len: 15; j_gene: TRBJ1-1; CDR3aa: CASSGLGGPNTEAFF; CDR3nt: TGCGCCAGCAGCGGGTTGGGGGGGCCGAACACTGAAGCTTTCTTT
d_gene: -; v_gene: TRBV20-1; abundance: few; len: 13; j_gene: TRBJ2-5; CDR3aa: CSARDILGETQYF; CDR3nt: TGCAGTGCTAGAGATATTCTAGGAGAGACCCAGTACTTC
d_gene: -; v_gene: TRBV20-1; abundance: -; len: 15; j_gene: TRBJ2-3; CDR3aa: CSARGPTGSTDTQYF; CDR3nt: TGCAGTGCGCGAGGCCCCACGGGGTCAACAGATACGCAGTATTTT
d_gene: TRBD1; v_gene: TRBV28; abundance: few; len: 15; j_gene: TRBJ1-2; CDR3aa: CASSPQTGTLNGYTF; CDR3nt: TGTGCCAGCAGCCCCCAGACAGGGACGTTAAATGGCTACACCTTC